This T cell receptor beta chain was sequenced during a study of blood T cell repertoires in COVID-19. Trimming stripped 10 bases from V and 8 bases from J, with 18 bases between. There are 14 residues in the CDR3. CDR1 MDHEN and CDR2 SYDVKM come from the germline V gene. In the original workflow: Cell counts per sample came from amplifying reference gene primers. TCRdb's copy holds only in-frame clones and misses some; the assay was immunoSEQ multiplex PCR. V and J calls and clone size follow that table, whereas D and trimming were derived from the DNA. Seen here are 55,000 to 70,000 clones, around 87% observed once, and the top ten hold approximately 0.93%.

Material for sequencing was peripheral blood. The chain has TRBV28 and TRBJ1-6, with D perhaps TRBD1 (5 bases). This TCR derives from a man between 65 and 80 years old with acute or convalescent COVID-19. CDR3 region: CAIQDGGWDSPLHF. CDR3 nucleotide sequence: TGTGCCATCCAAGACGGGGGGTGGGATTCACCCCTCCACTTT.